A selection of T cell receptor beta chains follows, all from one sample in a study of blood T cell repertoires in COVID-19. Sequencing used immunoSEQ multiplex PCR; TCRdb keeps in-frame clones, though not all of them. This repertoire shows over 85,000 clones, 87% found once; its top ten account for 4.8%. The specimen sequenced was peripheral blood. The origin of the receptors is a human donor in a cohort sampled during active COVID-19. CDR3s include the opening cysteine and the closing phenylalanine or tryptophan. The order of the fields is V gene, CDR3 protein.

TRBV14,CASSPLAAQGNYEQYF
TRBV24-1,CATSDHSGNTIYF
TRBV10-1,CASSEVSGILQPYEQYF
TRBV4-2,CASSQGQQGGSPLHF
TRBV24-1,CATSENSGTFTDTQYF
TRBV10-3,CAISGSSGTSGLTYEQYF
TRBV6-5,CASSYTGGARNSPLHF
TRBV5-8,CASSLTFEGEQYF
TRBV5-1,CASSLSGVGELFF
TRBV28,CASSAEDTQYF
TRBV5-1,CASSSKKDSTGANVLTF
TRBV13,CASISQGTGANEQYF
TRBV9,CASSVEGERTEAFF
TRBV4-1,CASSQLQGGGTEAFF
TRBV6-4,CASSVQKNTEAFF
TRBV15,CATSSRGRGTEAFF
TRBV9,CASSVRGNQPQHF
TRBV5-1,CASSLARGSTDTQYF
TRBV7-9,CASSLPTGDGYTF
TRBV7-2,CASSLSLNGSPLHF
TRBV5-1,CASSIPPSGRAGETQYF
TRBV28,CASSNHPGATNEKLFF
TRBV10-3,CAISPGQGSYNSPLHF
TRBV5-1,CASSLPGQGTQYF
TRBV7-9,CASSSVERGRELFF
TRBV7-9,CASSLGTGVMSEKLFF
TRBV7-9,CASSLGDSGTVNEKLFF
TRBV21-1,CASSPRRLAGAPPTYEQYF
TRBV19,CASSASSGGGPTKNIQYF
TRBV5-8,CARGGRTGDRSGNTIYF
TRBV29-1,CSVAGSGGRRSYNEQFF
TRBV28,CASGQNTYGYTF
TRBV19,CASSAGTGERQPQHF
TRBV27,CASRQRLAGVVGEQFF
TRBV6-5,CASSLRGHEQFF
TRBV6-5,CASSYSLGTSTDTQYF
TRBV28,CATHEDRGADTQYF
TRBV11-3,CASSPRRTGELFF
TRBV5-5,CASSLPLQLAGSTDTQYF
TRBV3-1/TRBV3-2,CASSFALRTTINNEQFF
TRBV4-3,CASSLQDRGRMGYTF
TRBV6-5,CASSYSRDTINTEAFF